What follows are 6 T cell receptor beta chains derived from one specimen sequenced in a study of naive and memory T cell subsets (dated by TCRdb to about 2017). No antigen has been identified for these receptors. On the study overall, not on this receptor specifically: Naive repertoires, especially CD8, contained a few larger clonotypes, possibly memory cells re-expressing CD45RA.

The library came from UMI-ligation and nested PCR. TCRdb names Illumina MiSeq as the instrument used. The beta constant-region primer was an equimolar mix of two oligonucleotides covering both TRBC1 and TRBC2. Four rounds of PCR were used to amplify ligated cDNA, with nested alpha and beta constant-region primers being used together with the SP2 primer. TCRdb passed the public sequencing reads through fastp at Q25 and MiXCR, retaining productive beta sequences. Rows with one shared CDR3 protein collapse into an entry with the most common genes and DNA. The sample records around 160,000 distinct CDR3 sequences, roughly 23% of which are singletons. The top ten clones comprise over 0.09% of the sample. What was sequenced was naive CD4+ T cells from blood. The sample's cell subset or site label, decoded: naive T cells, CD45RA high CD27+. Source of these receptors: a human donor in good health.

This clonotype was counted many times. The V and J genes are TRBV27 and TRBJ2-7, with 8 bases fitting TRBD1. CDR3 length equals 13 residues. Looked up from germline, CDR1 is MNHEY and CDR2 is SMNVEV (reference sequence). Trimming took 5 bases from V and 11 from J; bases not matched to a gene: 11. The CDR3 coding sequence is TGTGCCAGCAGTCCAGATGGACAGGGTGAGAAGTACTTC. This encodes CASSPDGQGEKYF.

The J gene is TRBJ2-7, the V gene TRBV12-3 or TRBV12-4, with 11 bases lining up with TRBD2. With 2 bases clipped from V and 5 bases from J, the junction kept 5 bases outside the gene matches. This CDR3 is built from 15 residues. The CDR3 nucleotides are TGTGCCAGCAGTTTAACGCGACTAGCGGGGCACGAGCAGTACTTC. Translation: CASSLTRLAGHEQYF.

The table lists this clonotype with a few counts. The chain recombines TRBV28 with TRBJ1-5; no definite D call. Trimming cost V 3 bases and J 1 base, with 4 bases left between them. Germline CDR1 is MDHEN and CDR2 is SYDVKM. CDR3 length equals 13 residues. In DNA, the CDR3 is TGTGCCAGCAGTTTTAGCAGCAATCAGCCCCAGCATTTT. Translation gives CASSFSSNQPQHF.

The V call is TRBV7-9, the J call TRBJ1-6, with TRBD1 as a possible D gene (6 bases). The CDR3 is made up of 15 amino acids. Trimming stripped 4 bases from V and 6 bases from J, with 13 bases between. Germline V gene data show CDR1 as SEHNR and CDR2 as FQNEAQ (reference sequence). Written as DNA, the CDR3 is TGTGCCAGCAGCTCGGCCGGGACACTTAATTCACCCCTCCACTTT. Encoded protein: CASSSAGTLNSPLHF.

This chain links TRBV14 with TRBJ2-1, with D possibly being TRBD2 (5 bases). This CDR3 is built from 15 residues. Trimming shortened V by 1 base and J by 4 bases, and 11 bases separated the two germline ends. Germline assignment: CDR1 SGHDN and CDR2 FVKESK. Here the CDR3 reads CASSQGGPDYNEQFF. CDR3 bases: TGTGCCAGCAGCCAAGGAGGGCCTGATTACAATGAGCAGTTCTTC.

This chain connects TRBV29-1 to TRBJ2-5; D is perhaps TRBD1 (5 bases). CDR1 SQVTM and CDR2 ANQGSEA come from the germline V gene. The CDR3 extends over 13 amino acids. V was clipped by 7 bases and J by 4 bases, with 16 bases between them. The CDR3 DNA reads TGCAGCGCGAGAGCAGGGTTCGGAGAGACCCAGTACTTC. Protein: CSARAGFGETQYF.